A few counts support the clone carrying this T cell receptor beta chain. Its antigen is not identified. The entry originates in a study of CD8+ T cells in alopecia areata. General study findings and limits: Scalp samples also yield sequences from resident alphabeta T cells of normal skin.

Samples from alopecia areata patients were lesional scalp punch biopsies and peripheral blood. Deletions cut 1 base from V and 6 bases from J, with 12 bases between. The V gene's germline CDR1 is LGHNA and CDR2 YNFKEQ. This CDR3 has 15 amino acids. cDNA reverse transcribed from extracted RNA served as the sequencing template. TCRdb keeps only in-frame clones here, not all; method: immunoSEQ multiplex PCR. The table has around 29,000 clones, more than 55% seen once; the top ten hold more than 15%. The sequenced material came from NKG2D-high CD8+ T cells sorted from blood. This TCR was sampled from a human donor with alopecia areata. This chain connects TRBV4-2 to TRBJ2-2, with TRBD1 as a possible D gene (7 bases). This CDR3 reads CASSQGTGEAGELFF. As DNA, the CDR3 is TGTGCCAGCAGCCAAGGAACAGGGGAGGCCGGGGAGCTGTTTTTT.